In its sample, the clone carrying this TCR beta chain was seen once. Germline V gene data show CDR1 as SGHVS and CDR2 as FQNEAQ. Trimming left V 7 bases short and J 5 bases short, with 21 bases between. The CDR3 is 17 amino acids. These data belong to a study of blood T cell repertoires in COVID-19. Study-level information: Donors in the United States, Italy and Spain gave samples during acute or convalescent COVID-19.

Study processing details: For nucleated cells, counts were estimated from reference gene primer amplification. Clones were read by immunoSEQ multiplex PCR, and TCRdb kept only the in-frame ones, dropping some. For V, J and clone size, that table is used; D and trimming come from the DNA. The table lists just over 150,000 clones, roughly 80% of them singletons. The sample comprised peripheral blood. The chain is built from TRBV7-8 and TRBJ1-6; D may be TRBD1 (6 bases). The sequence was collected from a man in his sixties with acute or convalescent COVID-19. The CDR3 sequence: CASTGGGGNTHNSPLHF. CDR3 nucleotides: TGTGCCAGCACCGGGGGCGGGGGGAATACCCATAATTCACCCCTCCACTTT.